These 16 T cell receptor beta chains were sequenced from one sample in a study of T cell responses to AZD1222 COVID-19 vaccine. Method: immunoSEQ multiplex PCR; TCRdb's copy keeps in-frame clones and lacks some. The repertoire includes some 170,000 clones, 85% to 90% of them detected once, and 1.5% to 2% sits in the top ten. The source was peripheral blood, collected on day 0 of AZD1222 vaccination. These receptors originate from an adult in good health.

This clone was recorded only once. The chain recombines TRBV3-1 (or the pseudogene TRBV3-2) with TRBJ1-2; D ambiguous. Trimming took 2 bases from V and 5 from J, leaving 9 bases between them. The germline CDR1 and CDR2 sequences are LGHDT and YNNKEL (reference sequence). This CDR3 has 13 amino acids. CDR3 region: CASSQRTGYGYTF. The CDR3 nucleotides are TGTGCCAGCAGCCAACGGACGGGTTATGGCTACACCTTC.

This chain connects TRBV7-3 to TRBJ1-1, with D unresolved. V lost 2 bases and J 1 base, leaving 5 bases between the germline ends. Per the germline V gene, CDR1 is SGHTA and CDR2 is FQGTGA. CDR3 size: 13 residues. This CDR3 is CASSLWWNTEAFF. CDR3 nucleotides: TGTGCCAGCAGCTTATGGTGGAACACTGAAGCTTTCTTT.

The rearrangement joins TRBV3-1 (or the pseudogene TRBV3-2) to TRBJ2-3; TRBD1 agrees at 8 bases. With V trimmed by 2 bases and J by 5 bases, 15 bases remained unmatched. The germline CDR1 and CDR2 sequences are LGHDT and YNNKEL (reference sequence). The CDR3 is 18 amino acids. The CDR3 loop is CASSQRGSGQGNEDTQYF. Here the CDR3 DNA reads TGTGCCAGCAGCCAAAGGGGGTCCGGACAGGGCAATGAAGATACGCAGTATTTT.

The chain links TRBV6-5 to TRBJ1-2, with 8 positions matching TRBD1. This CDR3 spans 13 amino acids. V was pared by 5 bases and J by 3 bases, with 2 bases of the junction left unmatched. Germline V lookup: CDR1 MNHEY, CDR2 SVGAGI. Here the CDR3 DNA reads TGTGCCAGCAGTCCACAGGGGGACTATGGCTACACCTTC. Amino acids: CASSPQGDYGYTF.

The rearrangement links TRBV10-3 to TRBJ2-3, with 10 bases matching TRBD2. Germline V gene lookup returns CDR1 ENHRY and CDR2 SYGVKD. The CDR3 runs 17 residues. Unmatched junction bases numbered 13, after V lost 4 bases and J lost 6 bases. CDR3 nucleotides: TGTGCCATCAGTGGACGTCCTAGCGGGGGAGATTACGATACGCAGTATTTT. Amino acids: CAISGRPSGGDYDTQYF.

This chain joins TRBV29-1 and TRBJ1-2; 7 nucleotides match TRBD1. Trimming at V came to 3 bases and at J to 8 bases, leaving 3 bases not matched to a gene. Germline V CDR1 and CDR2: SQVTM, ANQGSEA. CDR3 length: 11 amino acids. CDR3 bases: TGCAGCGTTGACAGGGGGAACGGCTACACCTTC. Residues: CSVDRGNGYTF.

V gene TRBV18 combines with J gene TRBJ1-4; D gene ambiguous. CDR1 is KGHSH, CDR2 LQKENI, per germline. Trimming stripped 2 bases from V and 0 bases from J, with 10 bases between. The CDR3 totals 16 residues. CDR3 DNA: TGTGCCAGCTCACCAGGCAGTCCCGCAACTAATGAAAAACTGTTTTTT. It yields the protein CASSPGSPATNEKLFF.

This CDR3 is CASSIEWGRTGELFF. As DNA, the CDR3 is TGTGCCAGTAGTATCGAGTGGGGGAGAACCGGGGAGCTGTTTTTT. The J gene is TRBJ2-2, the V gene TRBV19; D is possibly TRBD1 or TRBD2 (5 bases each). Per the germline V gene, CDR1 is LNHDA and CDR2 is SQIVND (reference sequence). CDR3 length: 15 amino acids. The V and J ends lost 3 bases and 5 bases respectively, with 13 bases between them.

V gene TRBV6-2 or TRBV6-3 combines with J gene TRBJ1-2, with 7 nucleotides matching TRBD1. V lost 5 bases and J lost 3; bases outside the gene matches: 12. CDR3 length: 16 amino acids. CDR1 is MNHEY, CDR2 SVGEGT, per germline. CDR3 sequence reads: CASSLPAGTVDYGYTF. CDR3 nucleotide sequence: TGTGCCAGCAGTCTACCGGCCGGGACAGTGGACTATGGCTACACCTTC.

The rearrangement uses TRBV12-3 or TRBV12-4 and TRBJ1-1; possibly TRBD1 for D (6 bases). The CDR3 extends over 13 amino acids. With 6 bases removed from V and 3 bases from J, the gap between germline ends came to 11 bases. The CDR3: CASSRGQDTEAFF. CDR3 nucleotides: TGTGCCAGCAGCCGGGGGCAAGACACTGAAGCTTTCTTT.

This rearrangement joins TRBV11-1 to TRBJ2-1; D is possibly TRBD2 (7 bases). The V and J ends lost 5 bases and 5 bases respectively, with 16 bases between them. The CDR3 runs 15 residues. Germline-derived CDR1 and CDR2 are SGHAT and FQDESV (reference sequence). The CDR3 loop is CASSPWGGAHNEQFF. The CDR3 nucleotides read TGTGCCAGCAGCCCCTGGGGGGGCGCCCACAATGAGCAGTTCTTC.

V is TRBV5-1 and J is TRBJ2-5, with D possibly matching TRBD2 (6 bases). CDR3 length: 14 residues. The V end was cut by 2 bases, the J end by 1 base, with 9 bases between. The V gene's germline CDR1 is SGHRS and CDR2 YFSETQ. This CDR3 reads CASSFGSGQETQYF. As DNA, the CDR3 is TGCGCCAGCAGCTTTGGTAGCGGCCAAGAGACCCAGTACTTC.

This CDR3 is CASSYSARLSNYGYTF. DNA for the CDR3: TGTGCCAGCAGTTACTCAGCCAGACTTTCGAACTATGGCTACACCTTC. The V and J genes are TRBV6-6 and TRBJ1-2, with D unclear. Trimming removed 0 bases at V and 2 bases at J, with 13 bases between. From germline, CDR1 is MNHNY and CDR2 SVGAGI (reference sequence). The length of the CDR3 is 16 residues.

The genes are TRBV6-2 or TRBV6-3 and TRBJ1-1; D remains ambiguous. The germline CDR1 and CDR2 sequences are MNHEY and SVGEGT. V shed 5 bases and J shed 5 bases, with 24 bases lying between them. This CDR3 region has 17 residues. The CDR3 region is CASSPEPYRGRRTEAFF. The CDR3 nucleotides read TGTGCCAGCAGTCCCGAGCCCTACCGAGGACGTCGAACTGAAGCTTTCTTT.

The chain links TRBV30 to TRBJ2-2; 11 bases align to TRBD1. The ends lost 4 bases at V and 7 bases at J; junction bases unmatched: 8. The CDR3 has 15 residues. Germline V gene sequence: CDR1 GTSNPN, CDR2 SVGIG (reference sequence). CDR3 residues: CAWTRTGGYGGELFF. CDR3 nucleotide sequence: TGTGCCTGGACCAGGACAGGGGGCTATGGCGGGGAGCTGTTTTTT.

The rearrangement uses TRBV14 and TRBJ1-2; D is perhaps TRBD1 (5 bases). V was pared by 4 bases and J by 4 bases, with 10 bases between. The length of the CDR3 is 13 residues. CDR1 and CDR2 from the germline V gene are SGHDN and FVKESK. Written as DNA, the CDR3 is TGTGCCAGCAGCCTTTCGGGGGTCTATGGCTACACCTTC. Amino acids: CASSLSGVYGYTF.